The 27 T cell receptor beta chains below all came from one sample that was sequenced in a study of post-analysis software for immune sequencing data. Their target antigens are unknown. Unique molecular identifiers were carried by the TCR beta cDNA libraries. Using its own MiXCR run on the PCR reads, TCRdb lists one record per CDR3 protein. Altogether approximately 440,000 distinct CDR3 sequences are present, roughly 46% being singletons, with the ten largest covering roughly 12%. Study results and limitations: Five TRBV segments occurring more often in patients than controls included TRBV5-6, TRBV5-1 and TRBV20-1.

Source material: blood. These receptors came from a girl aged 5-17 years with multiple sclerosis.

This clonotype has a handful of counts. The chain links TRBV28 to TRBJ2-3; 9 bases map to TRBD2. With V trimmed by 6 bases and J by 4 bases, 11 bases remained unmatched. The germline CDR1 and CDR2 sequences are MDHEN and SYDVKM. The CDR3 contains 16 residues. The CDR3 loop is CASRFRGTSRPDTQYF. CDR3 coding DNA: TGTGCCAGCAGATTTCGAGGGACTAGCCGCCCAGATACGCAGTATTTT.

This clonotype has just one count. The V gene is TRBV5-1, the J gene TRBJ2-1; D is undetermined. The CDR3 runs to 15 residues. The germline gives CDR1 SGHRS, CDR2 YFSETQ. Trimming took 4 bases from V and 5 from J, leaving 16 bases between them. The CDR3 nucleotides are TGCGCCAGCAGCGGCAGTCTATATGGGGACAATGAGCAGTTCTTC. It encodes CASSGSLYGDNEQFF. Variable domain in full (rest from reference TRBV5-1 and TRBJ2-1): KAGVTQTPRYLIKTRGQQVTLSCSPISGHRSVSWYQQTPGQGLQFLFEYFSETQRNKGNFPGRFSGRQFSNSRSEMNVSTLELGDSALYLCASSGSLYGDNEQFFGPGTRLTVL.

The chain uses TRBV29-1 and TRBJ2-4; D uncertain. Germline loops: CDR1 SQVTM, CDR2 ANQGSEA. This CDR3 has 14 amino acids. The ends were cut back, 3 bases at V and 0 bases at J, with 9 bases in the middle. This CDR3 reads CSVEGRLAKNIQYF. The CDR3 DNA sequence: TGCAGCGTTGAGGGAAGACTAGCCAAAAACATTCAGTACTTC. The full variable domain, rest sourced from reference TRBV29-1 and TRBJ2-4, is SAVISQKPSRDICQRGTSLTIQCQVDSQVTMMFWYRQQPGQSLTLIATANQGSEATYESGFVIDKFPISRPNLTFSTLTVSNMSPEDSSIYLCSVEGRLAKNIQYFGAGTRLSVL.

This chain connects TRBV20-1 to TRBJ2-3; TRBD1 might be the D (5 bases). Per germline, CDR1 DFQATT and CDR2 SNEGSKA (reference sequence). Trimming removed 5 bases at V and 1 base at J, with 19 bases between. This CDR3 contains 16 residues. The CDR3 sequence: CSAPPVGGARTDTQYF. The CDR3, as DNA: TGCAGTGCTCCTCCCGTGGGTGGGGCCCGCACAGATACGCAGTATTTT.

There are a few counts of this clonotype. V gene TRBV7-8 combines with J gene TRBJ2-7, with 7 bases fitting TRBD2. This CDR3 is 14 amino acids long. Germline CDR1 is SGHVS and CDR2 is FQNEAQ. V lost 6 bases and J lost 0; bases outside the gene matches: 5. The CDR3 protein is CASRTSASSYEQYF. For the CDR3, the DNA is TGTGCCAGCAGAACTAGCGCCAGCTCCTACGAGCAGTACTTC.

V and J are TRBV6-5 and TRBJ1-1; D not certain. CDR3 length equals 15 residues. Germline-derived CDR1 and CDR2 are MNHEY and SVGAGI. The germline V and J ends were trimmed by 0 bases and 3 bases, with 11 bases remaining between them. The CDR3, as DNA: TGTGCCAGCAGTTACTCGAGGGCCCTAGACACTGAAGCTTTCTTT. This translates into CASSYSRALDTEAFF.

This clonotype has just one count. J is TRBJ2-7 and V is TRBV20-1; perhaps TRBD1 as D (6 bases). CDR3 size: 13 residues. Germline lookup yields CDR1 DFQATT and CDR2 SNEGSKA (reference sequence). V was pared by 6 bases and J by 3 bases, with 15 bases between. CDR3 region: CSALNNRDYEQYF. DNA for the CDR3: TGCAGTGCGCTTAACAACAGGGACTACGAGCAGTACTTC.

This clonotype was seen a few times. The rearrangement uses TRBV28 and TRBJ2-7; weak D call: TRBD1 (6 bases). Trimming shortened V by 1 base and J by 3 bases, and 10 bases separated the two germline ends. CDR1 and CDR2 from the germline V gene are MDHEN and SYDVKM. CDR3 size: 14 residues. The CDR3 nucleotides are TGTGCCAGCAGTTTATCGGACAGAAACTACGAGCAGTACTTC. Its translation is CASSLSDRNYEQYF.

The chain recombines TRBV4-3 with TRBJ2-5; 10 nucleotides line up with TRBD2. CDR1 is LGHNA, CDR2 YSLEER, per germline. The CDR3 runs 15 residues. J gave up 3 bases and V 5 bases, and 6 bases lay outside the gene matches. DNA of the CDR3: TGCGCCAGCAGCGAAAGCGGGAGGGCGGAAGAGACCCAGTACTTC. The encoded protein is CASSESGRAEETQYF.

J is TRBJ1-5 and V is TRBV27, with D tentatively TRBD1 (5 bases). Between the trimmed V and J ends, which lost 5 bases and 6 bases, there was a span of 17 bases. The CDR3 has 15 amino acids. From germline, CDR1 is MNHEY and CDR2 SMNVEV (reference sequence). CDR3 protein: CASSPLDSTGQPQHF. The CDR3 DNA reads TGTGCCAGCAGTCCCCTAGACAGTACGGGTCAGCCCCAGCATTTT.

The chain joins TRBV27 to TRBJ1-5; D may be TRBD1 (6 bases). The V gene's germline CDR1 is MNHEY and CDR2 SMNVEV (reference sequence). This CDR3 has 15 amino acids. V was clipped by 4 bases and J by 5 bases, with 15 bases between them. The CDR3 DNA reads as TGTGCCAGCAGTTCCTTACAGGGAGTCGATCAGCCCCAGCATTTT. This codes for CASSSLQGVDQPQHF.

The CDR3 region has the DNA TGTGCCAGCAGTACTCGACAGGGGTACGAGCAGTACTTC. It translates to CASSTRQGYEQYF. The chain recombines TRBV6-5 with TRBJ2-7; 8 bases agree with TRBD1. The length of the CDR3 is 13 residues. Germline CDR1 and CDR2: MNHEY and SVGAGI. V lost 5 bases and J lost 4; bases outside the gene matches: 4.

V and J are TRBV20-1 and TRBJ2-7, with D possibly being TRBD2 (6 bases). Per the germline V gene, CDR1 is DFQATT and CDR2 is SNEGSKA (reference sequence). Trimming left V 6 bases short and J 1 base short, with 13 bases between. This CDR3 region has 13 residues. The CDR3 protein is CSAGPSESYEQYF. In DNA form, the CDR3 reads TGCAGTGCGGGACCTAGCGAGTCCTACGAGCAGTACTTC.

The chain couples TRBV7-2 to TRBJ2-3, with unresolved D. The V end lost 8 bases, the J end lost 0 bases, and 15 bases lay between the germline ends. The CDR3 runs to 15 residues. Germline assignment: CDR1 SGHTA and CDR2 FQGNSA. CDR3: CASVELIPSTDTQYF. In DNA form, the CDR3 reads TGTGCCAGCGTCGAACTCATCCCTAGCACAGATACGCAGTATTTT.

This clonotype has just a few counts. The rearrangement joins TRBV12-3 or TRBV12-4 to TRBJ2-3, with 12 positions matching TRBD2. J lost 5 bases, V lost 6 bases, and 6 bases had no gene match. CDR3 length: 15 amino acids. CDR3 sequence (DNA): TGTGCCAGCAGGTCCCCGGGACTAGCGGGAGATACGCAGTATTTT. This gives the protein CASRSPGLAGDTQYF.

This chain connects TRBV20-1 to TRBJ2-1; 7 nucleotides agree with TRBD2. Germline CDR1 DFQATT, CDR2 SNEGSKA (reference sequence). V shed 3 bases, J shed 7 bases, and the junction held 9 bases outside the gene matches. The CDR3 covers 14 residues. CDR3 in DNA: TGCAGTGCTAGGGGGCGGGAGAATGGAAATGAGCAGTTCTTC. Translated: CSARGRENGNEQFF.

The chain combines TRBV29-1 with TRBJ1-2; D is perhaps TRBD1 (6 bases). The CDR3 extends over 14 amino acids. Trimming left V 3 bases short and J 5 bases short, with 16 bases between. CDR1 is SQVTM, CDR2 ANQGSEA, per germline. CDR3 region: CSVEGSGVPYGYTF. Written as DNA, the CDR3 is TGCAGCGTTGAGGGGTCAGGGGTCCCTTATGGCTACACCTTC.

The chain combines TRBV7-6 with TRBJ2-1, with 10 bases fitting TRBD1. The CDR3 runs to 17 residues. Per the germline V gene, CDR1 is SGHVS and CDR2 is FNYEAQ. Trimming removed 1 base from V and 7 bases from J; junction bases left unmatched: 10. The CDR3 sequence: CASSLGYIRDRGNEQFF. The CDR3 bases are TGTGCCAGCAGCTTAGGTTACATCCGGGACAGGGGAAATGAGCAGTTCTTC.

This clonotype was counted between two and nine times. This sequence joins TRBV6-2 or TRBV6-3 and TRBJ2-6, with 9 bases identical to TRBD1. V lost 7 bases and J lost 0; bases outside the gene matches: 7. Germline V lookup: CDR1 MNHEY, CDR2 SVGEGT. CDR3 length: 17 residues. CDR3 nucleotide sequence: TGTGCCAGCACTTGGGACAGGGCGGCCTCTGGGGCCAACGTCCTGACTTTC. It yields the protein CASTWDRAASGANVLTF.

The V gene is TRBV6-1, the J gene TRBJ1-6; 7 nucleotides align to TRBD1. The J segment lost 0 bases and the V segment lost 6 bases, leaving 8 bases of the junction unmatched. Germline assignment: CDR1 MNHNS and CDR2 SASEGT. This CDR3 contains 17 residues. In nucleotides, the CDR3 is TGTGCCAGCAGCAAGACAGGGACGAGCTCCTATAATTCACCCCTCCACTTT. Translated, it gives CASSKTGTSSYNSPLHF.

The rearrangement joins TRBV5-1 to TRBJ2-1; D gene ambiguous. The germline V gene encodes CDR1 SGHRS and CDR2 YFSETQ. The CDR3 is 14 residues long. V lost 6 bases to trimming and J lost 5 bases, with 15 bases between them. The CDR3 region is CASNSLQAHNEQFF. The CDR3, as DNA: TGCGCCAGCAACTCTCTCCAGGCCCACAATGAGCAGTTCTTC.

This clonotype was counted between two and nine times. V is TRBV25-1 and J is TRBJ2-1; either TRBD1 or TRBD2 may fit D (5 bases each). V gave up 5 bases and J gave up 4 bases, with 12 bases separating them. The V gene's germline CDR1 is MGHDK and CDR2 SYGVNS. The CDR3 has 14 residues. Here the CDR3 reads CASSHRDHYNEQFF. DNA of the CDR3: TGTGCCAGCAGTCACCGGGACCATTACAATGAGCAGTTCTTC.

The rearrangement links TRBV7-8 to TRBJ2-1, with D tentatively TRBD2 (6 bases). The CDR3 loop spans 16 amino acids. V was pared by 6 bases and J by 8 bases, with 23 bases between. The germline V gene has CDR1 SGHVS and CDR2 FQNEAQ. CDR3 nucleotides: TGTGCCAGCAGGGGTGCAATCATTGGCGGAGGGGATGAGCAGTTCTTC. This sequence encodes CASRGAIIGGGDEQFF.

This rearrangement joins TRBV20-1 to TRBJ1-1, with 9 nucleotides matching TRBD1. V lost 6 bases and J lost 0; bases outside the gene matches: 11. Germline V gives CDR1 DFQATT, CDR2 SNEGSKA (reference sequence). This CDR3 contains 16 residues. DNA for the CDR3: TGCAGTGCCCCGAGTGGACAGGGGTCCGTGAACACTGAAGCTTTCTTT. Translated: CSAPSGQGSVNTEAFF.

This clonotype was counted between two and nine times. The genes are TRBV7-2 and TRBJ2-7, with 9 bases lining up with TRBD1. V trimming: 5 bases; J trimming: 5 bases; junction bases outside the gene matches: 7. CDR1 is SGHTA, CDR2 FQGNSA, per germline. The CDR3 sequence is 14 residues long. CDR3 protein: CASSRPGTGNEQYF. For the CDR3, the DNA is TGTGCCAGCAGCCGTCCCGGGACAGGGAACGAGCAGTACTTC.

The chain combines TRBV20-1 with TRBJ1-2, with D possibly being TRBD1 (5 bases). This CDR3 has 17 residues. Trimming took 4 bases from V and 2 from J, leaving 23 bases between them. Germline-derived CDR1 and CDR2 are DFQATT and SNEGSKA (reference sequence). CDR3 nucleotides: TGCAGTGCTAAAGTTGGGGGAGAAGGCAACCGCAACTATGGCTACACCTTC. It specifies CSAKVGGEGNRNYGYTF.

The chain joins TRBV6-5 to TRBJ2-7; 11 bases fit TRBD2. V trimming: 0 bases; J trimming: 1 base; junction bases outside the gene matches: 11. Germline V gene lookup returns CDR1 MNHEY and CDR2 SVGAGI. The CDR3 consists of 19 residues. The CDR3 DNA is TGTGCCAGCAGTTACTCCGGTGGTAGCGGGAGGGCGAATTCCTACGAGCAGTACTTC. Its protein product is CASSYSGGSGRANSYEQYF.